These 8 T cell receptor beta chains share one sample of origin, sequenced in a study of tumor-infiltrating lymphocytes in glioblastoma multiforme. TCR beta libraries were built from RNA through three nested multiplex PCR rounds using modified ARM-PCR. TCRdb re-derived calls from the multiplex PCR reads in MiXCR, one entry per CDR3 protein. The sample has roughly 13,000 distinct CDR3 sequences; roughly 67% are singletons. Sequenced material: brain tumor tissue. These TCRs come from a male donor with glioblastoma.

The chain links TRBV2 to TRBJ1-3, with a possible D match to TRBD1 (6 bases). This CDR3 is built from 13 residues. Trimming removed 7 bases at V and 3 bases at J, with 10 bases between. The germline V gene encodes CDR1 SNHLY and CDR2 FYNNEI. CDR3 residues: CASKEGGGNTIYF. The CDR3 DNA reads TGTGCCAGCAAGGAAGGGGGTGGAAACACCATATATTTT.

On this clonotype: The conserved closing phenylalanine or tryptophan is absent in this CDR3, likely reflecting a read error. The chain recombines TRBV20-1 with TRBJ2-3, with 12 bases aligning to TRBD2. From germline, CDR1 is DFQATT and CDR2 SNEGSKA (reference sequence). The CDR3 is 16 amino acids. As DNA, the CDR3 is TGCAGTGCTACTCCGACTAGCGGGAGCGTATCAGAAACGCAGTATTGT. Translated, it gives CSATPTSGSVSETQYC.

The chain links TRBV20-1 to TRBJ1-1; D is undetermined. Trimming removed 7 bases at V and 8 bases at J, with 20 bases between. The CDR3 is made up of 13 amino acids. Germline assignment: CDR1 DFQATT and CDR2 SNEGSKA (reference sequence). The CDR3 DNA follows: TGCAGTGTTCCGACACAACCGAACGCCGAAGCTTTCTTT. Amino acids: CSVPTQPNAEAFF.

The chain uses TRBV20-1 and TRBJ2-1; 9 nucleotides agree with TRBD2. Per the germline V gene, CDR1 is DFQATT and CDR2 is SNEGSKA (reference sequence). V was clipped by 0 bases and J by 10 bases; unmatched bases: 4. The CDR3 has 13 amino acids. This chain's CDR3 is CSARDSSGTEQFF. CDR3 bases: TGCAGTGCTAGAGATTCTAGCGGGACCGAGCAGTTCTTC.

Turning to this clonotype: Relative to the germline gene, one junction end is altered; a read error may explain this. The chain uses TRBV4-1 and TRBJ2-1; D uncertain. CDR1 MGHRA and CDR2 YSYEKL come from the germline V gene. The CDR3 totals 16 residues. The CDR3 spells CAISQEARLTYDEQFF. The DNA of the CDR3 is TGCGCCATCAGCCAAGAGGCCCGGTTAACCTACGATGAGCAGTTCTTC.

The CDR3 DNA sequence: TGCAGCGTTGAAGGGTTAGATACGCAGTATTTT. It encodes CSVEGLDTQYF. The chain employs TRBV29-1 and TRBJ2-3; D uncertain. The germline gives CDR1 SQVTM, CDR2 ANQGSEA. The CDR3 extends over 11 amino acids. The V and J ends lost 1 base and 5 bases respectively, with 4 bases between them.

In regard to this clonotype: Without the conserved terminal phenylalanine or tryptophan, this CDR3 likely stems from a read error. This chain links TRBV20-1 with TRBJ1-6; D is undetermined. The V end was cut by 1 base, the J end by 8 bases, with 15 bases between. The CDR3 totals 15 residues. The germline V gene has CDR1 DFQATT and CDR2 SNEGSKA (reference sequence). For the CDR3, the DNA is TGCAGTGCTAGAGGGCGGGATTCCGTGGATTCACCCCTCCACCTT. Translated: CSARGRDSVDSPLHL.

The CDR3 DNA reads as TGCAGCGTTGGACTAGCGGAATACAATGAGCAGTTCTTC. Its protein product is CSVGLAEYNEQFF. The chain links TRBV29-1 to TRBJ2-1; 9 nucleotides align to TRBD2. The junction had 2 bases not matched to a gene; V was cut back by 4 bases and J by 4 bases. CDR1 SQVTM and CDR2 ANQGSEA come from the germline V gene. This CDR3 comprises 13 residues.